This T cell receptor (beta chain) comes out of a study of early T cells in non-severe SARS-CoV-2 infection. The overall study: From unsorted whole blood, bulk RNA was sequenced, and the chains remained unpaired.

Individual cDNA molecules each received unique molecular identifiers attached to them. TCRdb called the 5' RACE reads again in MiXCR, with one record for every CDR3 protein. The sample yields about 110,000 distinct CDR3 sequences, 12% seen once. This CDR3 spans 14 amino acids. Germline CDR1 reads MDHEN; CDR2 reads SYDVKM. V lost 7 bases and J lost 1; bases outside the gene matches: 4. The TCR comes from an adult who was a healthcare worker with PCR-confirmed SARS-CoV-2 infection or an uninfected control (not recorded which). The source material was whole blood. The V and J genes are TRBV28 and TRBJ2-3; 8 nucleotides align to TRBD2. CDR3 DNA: TGTGCCAGCACCCCGGGGGGGGGCACAGATACGCAGTATTTT. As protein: CASTPGGGTDTQYF.